The present T cell receptor (beta chain) was sequenced within a study of blood T cells in healthy people across ages. The CDR3 extends over 12 amino acids. Trimming removed 7 bases from V and 3 bases from J, with 12 bases in between. Looked up from germline, CDR1 is SQVTM and CDR2 is ANQGSEA. It was with a sample-barcoded 5' primer and a J-beta primer mix that a second PCR of roughly 7 to 12 cycles was run. Each cDNA molecule, via a template-switch adaptor with 12 random nucleotides, was tagged. TCRdb re-called the 5' RACE reads through MiXCR, storing one row per CDR3 protein. The sample gives hundreds of thousands of distinct CDR3 sequences, 25% of which show up once; roughly 9% is in the top ten. These data were also reused for a study on T cells of mothers and their children.

The genes are TRBV29-1 and TRBJ1-1; no clear D. This sequence was found in a boy between 10 and 17 years old in good health. Sequences were obtained from blood. Here the CDR3 DNA reads TGCAGCGGGGGTAGCCTGGACACTGAAGCTTTCTTT. Translation: CSGGSLDTEAFF.